These 14 T cell receptor beta chains were all obtained from the same sample, sequenced in a study of T cell responses to AZD1222 COVID-19 vaccine. Here immunoSEQ multiplex PCR was the method, and the copy in TCRdb shows in-frame clones only, minus some. This table has some 96,000 clones, around 89% appearing once. Sequenced material: peripheral blood, taken on day 0 of AZD1222 vaccination. The source is an adult in good health.

V and J are TRBV19 and TRBJ1-1; D gene unclear. Germline CDR1 reads LNHDA; CDR2 reads SQIVND (reference sequence). Deletions cut 0 bases from V and 0 bases from J, with 8 bases between. The CDR3 loop spans 15 amino acids. CDR3 DNA: TGTGCCAGTAGTATAGATGGACGGATGAACACTGAAGCTTTCTTT. Protein product: CASSIDGRMNTEAFF.

This chain uses TRBV28 with TRBJ1-2; tentative D call: TRBD1 (6 bases). Germline V gives CDR1 MDHEN, CDR2 SYDVKM. The ends were cut back, 5 bases at V and 4 bases at J, with 11 bases in the middle. This CDR3 has 13 residues. CDR3 bases: TGTGCCAGCAGTCCGGACAGAGCCTATGGCTACACCTTC. It specifies CASSPDRAYGYTF.

CDR3 coding DNA: TGCGCCAGCAGTTCAGGACAGGGTATTTCTGGGGCCAACGTCCTGACTTTC. It is translated as CASSSGQGISGANVLTF. V usage is TRBV5-1 and J usage is TRBJ2-6, with TRBD1 identical over 8 bases. CDR1 is SGHRS and CDR2 is YFSETQ in the germline V gene. This CDR3 region has 17 residues. The junction had 8 bases not matched to a gene; V was cut back by 5 bases and J by 1 base.

V and J are TRBV30 and TRBJ2-7, with D perhaps matching TRBD1 (5 bases). V was pared by 5 bases and J by 2 bases, with 16 bases between. Germline CDR1 and CDR2: GTSNPN and SVGIG (reference sequence). The CDR3 runs 14 residues. CDR3 sequence (DNA): TGTGCCTGGGCAACTCTGGGGCACCCCTACGAGCAGTACTTC. Its protein is CAWATLGHPYEQYF.

The CDR3 nucleotides are TGTGCCAGCAGCTCGCAAGGGGGCCTGAGCTCCTACAATGAGCAGTTCTTC. Translated: CASSSQGGLSSYNEQFF. This chain connects TRBV7-8 to TRBJ2-1, with 7 bases lining up with TRBD1. With V trimmed by 4 bases and J by 0 bases, 9 bases remained unmatched. Germline lookup yields CDR1 SGHVS and CDR2 FQNEAQ. The CDR3 contains 17 residues.

V usage is TRBV24-1 and J usage is TRBJ2-5; D is perhaps TRBD2 (5 bases). CDR1 and CDR2 from the germline V gene are KGHDR and SFDVKD. Trimming took off 7 bases at V and 5 bases at J, with 10 bases between the two ends. This CDR3 contains 12 residues. CDR3 amino acids: CATRDLGETQYF. Written as DNA, the CDR3 is TGTGCCACCAGGGACTTGGGGGAGACCCAGTACTTC.

The rearrangement uses TRBV19 and TRBJ1-2; 8 bases match TRBD1. Trimming removed 3 bases from V and 6 bases from J; junction bases left unmatched: 6. Germline V gives CDR1 LNHDA, CDR2 SQIVND (reference sequence). This CDR3 has 14 amino acids. CDR3 sequence reads: CASSIRGLLDGYTF. In nucleotides, the CDR3 is TGTGCCAGTAGTATCAGGGGGCTCCTTGATGGCTACACCTTC. Together with reference TRBV19 and TRBJ1-2, the CDR3 gives the full variable domain: DGGITQSPKYLFRKEGQNVTLSCEQNLNHDAMYWYRQDPGQGLRLIYYSQIVNDFQKGDIAEGYSVSREKKESFPLTVTSAQKNPTAFYLCASSIRGLLDGYTFGSGTRLTVV.

The CDR3 region is CASSQDLEYEQYF. The CDR3 DNA reads as TGTGCCAGCAGCCAAGATTTAGAATACGAGCAGTACTTC. The chain links TRBV4-2 to TRBJ2-7; no firm D call. V lost 0 bases, J lost 4 bases, and 7 bases lay in between. Germline V lookup: CDR1 LGHNA, CDR2 YNFKEQ. The CDR3 sequence is 13 residues long.

This clone showed up just a few times. The rearrangement uses TRBV27 and TRBJ1-2; D uncertain. Germline V gives CDR1 MNHEY, CDR2 SMNVEV (reference sequence). Trimming stripped 0 bases from V and 7 bases from J, with 9 bases between. This CDR3 spans 13 amino acids. The CDR3 DNA is TGTGCCAGCAGTTTATCTTACGGGCTTGGCTACACCTTC. This translates into CASSLSYGLGYTF.

V usage is TRBV6-2 or TRBV6-3 and J usage is TRBJ1-5, with D unresolved. V was shortened by 6 bases and J by 0 bases, with 9 bases between the two germline ends. CDR1 and CDR2 (germline): MNHEY, SVGEGT. The CDR3 is 14 amino acids. The CDR3 nucleotides read TGTGCCAGCAGCCCGGTGGGTAGCAATCAGCCCCAGCATTTT. Its translation is CASSPVGSNQPQHF.

The V call is TRBV18, the J call TRBJ1-1, with TRBD1 identical over 8 bases. The V gene's germline CDR1 is KGHSH and CDR2 LQKENI. V trimming: 4 bases; J trimming: 0 bases; junction bases outside the gene matches: 10. The CDR3 sequence is 17 residues long. CDR3 DNA sequence: TGTGCCAGCTCACAGGATAGCAGGGGGCCGGTGAACACTGAAGCTTTCTTT. It codes for CASSQDSRGPVNTEAFF.

The gene calls are TRBV7-3 and TRBJ1-2, with D possibly matching TRBD1 (5 bases). V lost 4 bases, J lost 8 bases, and 17 bases lay in between. Germline-derived CDR1 and CDR2 are SGHTA and FQGTGA. This CDR3 spans 14 amino acids. The DNA of the CDR3 is TGTGCCAGCAGCTCTACTGGATCAGGGAGGGGCTACACCTTC. Protein: CASSSTGSGRGYTF. Full variable domain (outside the CDR3, taken from reference TRBV7-3 and TRBJ1-2): GAGVSQTPSNKVTEKGKYVELRCDPISGHTALYWYRQSLGQGPEFLIYFQGTGAADDSGLPNDRFFAVRPEGSVSTLKIQRTERGDSAVYLCASSSTGSGRGYTFGSGTRLTVV.

The gene calls are TRBV7-8 and TRBJ2-1; D ambiguous. The CDR3 runs 14 residues. V was cut by 2 bases and J by 5 bases, with 10 bases left in between. Germline CDR1 and CDR2: SGHVS and FQNEAQ. CDR3 protein: CASSLSTFDNEQFF. CDR3 coding DNA: TGTGCCAGCAGCTTATCCACTTTCGACAATGAGCAGTTCTTC.

The genes are TRBV24-1 and TRBJ2-1, with a tentative D call TRBD2 (7 bases). V lost 0 bases and J 12 bases, leaving 14 bases between the germline ends. Germline V lookup: CDR1 KGHDR, CDR2 SFDVKD. The CDR3 consists of 14 residues. The CDR3 DNA reads TGTGCCACCAGTGATTTGTGGGGGGGCAGTGCGCAGTTCTTC. The encoded protein is CATSDLWGGSAQFF.